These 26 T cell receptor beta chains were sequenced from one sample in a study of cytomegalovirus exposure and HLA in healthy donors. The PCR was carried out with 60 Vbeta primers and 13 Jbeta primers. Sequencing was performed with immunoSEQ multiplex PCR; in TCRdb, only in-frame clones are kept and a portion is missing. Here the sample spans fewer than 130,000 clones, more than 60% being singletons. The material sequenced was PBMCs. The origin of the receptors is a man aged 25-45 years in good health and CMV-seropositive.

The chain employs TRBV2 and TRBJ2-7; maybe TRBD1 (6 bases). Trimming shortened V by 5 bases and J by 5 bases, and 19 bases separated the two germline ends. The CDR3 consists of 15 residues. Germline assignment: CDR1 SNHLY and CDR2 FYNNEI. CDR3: CASSPYGQGSNEQYF. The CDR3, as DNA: TGTGCCAGCAGTCCGTACGGGCAGGGGAGCAACGAGCAGTACTTC.

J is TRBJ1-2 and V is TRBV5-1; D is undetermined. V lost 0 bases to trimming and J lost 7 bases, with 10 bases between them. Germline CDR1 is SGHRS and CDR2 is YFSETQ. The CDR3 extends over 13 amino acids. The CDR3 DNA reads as TGCGCCAGCAGCTTGGCCGAGAGGGTTGGCTACACCTTC. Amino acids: CASSLAERVGYTF.

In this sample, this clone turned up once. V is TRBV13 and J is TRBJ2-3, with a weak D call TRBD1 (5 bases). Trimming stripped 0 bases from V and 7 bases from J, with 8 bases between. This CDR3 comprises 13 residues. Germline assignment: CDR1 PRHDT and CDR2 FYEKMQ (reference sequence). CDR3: CASSLGQGYTQYF. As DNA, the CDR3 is TGTGCCAGCAGCTTAGGCCAGGGCTATACGCAGTATTTT.

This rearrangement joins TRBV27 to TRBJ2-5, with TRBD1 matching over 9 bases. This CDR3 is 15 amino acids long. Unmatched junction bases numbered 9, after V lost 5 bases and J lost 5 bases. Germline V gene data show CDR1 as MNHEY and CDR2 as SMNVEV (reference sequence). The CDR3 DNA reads TGTGCCAGCAGTCCTCGGACAGGGGTGAAGGAGACCCAGTACTTC. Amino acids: CASSPRTGVKETQYF.

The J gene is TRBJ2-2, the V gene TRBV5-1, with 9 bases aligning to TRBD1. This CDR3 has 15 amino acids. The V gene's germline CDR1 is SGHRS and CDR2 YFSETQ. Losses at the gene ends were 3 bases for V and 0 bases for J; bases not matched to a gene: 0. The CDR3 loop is CASSWTGANTGELFF. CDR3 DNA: TGCGCCAGCAGCTGGACAGGGGCGAACACCGGGGAGCTGTTTTTT.

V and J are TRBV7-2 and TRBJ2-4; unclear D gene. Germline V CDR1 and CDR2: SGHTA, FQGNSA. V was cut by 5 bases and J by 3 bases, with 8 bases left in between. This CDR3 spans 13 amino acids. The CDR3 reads CASSPPGKNIQYF. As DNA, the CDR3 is TGTGCCAGCAGCCCCCCGGGCAAAAACATTCAGTACTTC.

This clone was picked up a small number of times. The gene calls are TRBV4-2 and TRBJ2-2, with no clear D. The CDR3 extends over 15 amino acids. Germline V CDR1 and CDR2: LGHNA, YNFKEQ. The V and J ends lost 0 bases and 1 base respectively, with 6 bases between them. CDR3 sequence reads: CASSQESGNTGELFF. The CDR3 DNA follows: TGTGCCAGCAGCCAAGAGTCCGGGAACACCGGGGAGCTGTTTTTT.

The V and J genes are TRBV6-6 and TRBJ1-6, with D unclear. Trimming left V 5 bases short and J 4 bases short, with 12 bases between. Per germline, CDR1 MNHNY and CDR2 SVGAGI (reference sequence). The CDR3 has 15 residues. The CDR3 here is CASSGGLAYNSPLHF. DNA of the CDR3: TGTGCCAGCAGTGGAGGACTGGCTTATAATTCACCCCTCCACTTT.

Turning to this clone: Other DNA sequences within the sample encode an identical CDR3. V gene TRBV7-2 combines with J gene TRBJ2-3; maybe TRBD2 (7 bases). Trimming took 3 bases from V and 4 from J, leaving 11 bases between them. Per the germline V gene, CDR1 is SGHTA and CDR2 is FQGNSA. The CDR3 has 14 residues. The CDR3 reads CASSLGGGADTQYF. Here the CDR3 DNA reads TGTGCCAGCAGCTTGGGGGGGGGCGCAGATACGCAGTATTTT.

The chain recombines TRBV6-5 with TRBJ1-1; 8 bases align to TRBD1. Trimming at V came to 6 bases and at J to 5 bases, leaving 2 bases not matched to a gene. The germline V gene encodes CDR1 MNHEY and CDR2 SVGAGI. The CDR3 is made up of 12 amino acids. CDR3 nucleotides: TGTGCCAGCAGAAACAGGGGGACTGAAGCTTTCTTT. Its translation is CASRNRGTEAFF.

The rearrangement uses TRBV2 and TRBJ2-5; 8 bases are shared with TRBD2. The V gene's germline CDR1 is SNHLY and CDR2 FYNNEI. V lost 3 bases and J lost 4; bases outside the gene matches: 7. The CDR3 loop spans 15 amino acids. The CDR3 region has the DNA TGTGCCAGCAGTGACATCCGGGGGGGCCGAGAGACCCAGTACTTC. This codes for CASSDIRGGRETQYF.

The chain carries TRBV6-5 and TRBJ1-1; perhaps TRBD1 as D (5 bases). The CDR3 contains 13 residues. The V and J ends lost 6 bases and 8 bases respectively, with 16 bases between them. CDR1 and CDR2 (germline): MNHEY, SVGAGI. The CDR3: CASSQTGGSEAFF. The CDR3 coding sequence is TGTGCCAGCAGCCAAACAGGCGGTTCCGAAGCTTTCTTT.

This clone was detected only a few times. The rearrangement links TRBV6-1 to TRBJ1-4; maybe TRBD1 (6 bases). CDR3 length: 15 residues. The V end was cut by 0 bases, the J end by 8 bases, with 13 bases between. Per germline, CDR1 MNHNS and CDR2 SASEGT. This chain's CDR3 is CASSEARGAREKLFF. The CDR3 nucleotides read TGTGCCAGCAGTGAAGCGCGGGGGGCACGGGAAAAACTGTTTTTT.

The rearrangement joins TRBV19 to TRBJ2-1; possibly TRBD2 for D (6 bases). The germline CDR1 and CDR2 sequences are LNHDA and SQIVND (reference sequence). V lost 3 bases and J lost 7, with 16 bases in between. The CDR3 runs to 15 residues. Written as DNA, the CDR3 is TGTGCCAGTAGTATTTCGGGGGTATTTGATAATGAGCAGTTCTTC. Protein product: CASSISGVFDNEQFF.

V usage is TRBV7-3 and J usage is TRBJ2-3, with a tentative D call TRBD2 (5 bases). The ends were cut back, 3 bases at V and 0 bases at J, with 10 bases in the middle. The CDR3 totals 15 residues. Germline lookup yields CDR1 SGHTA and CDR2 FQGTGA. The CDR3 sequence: CASSFTSSSTDTQYF. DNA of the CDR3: TGTGCCAGCAGCTTCACTAGTTCTAGCACAGATACGCAGTATTTT.

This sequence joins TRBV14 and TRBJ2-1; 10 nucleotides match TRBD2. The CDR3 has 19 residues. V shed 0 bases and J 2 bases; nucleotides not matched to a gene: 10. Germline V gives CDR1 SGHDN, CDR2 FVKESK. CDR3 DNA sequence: TGTGCCAGCAGCCAAGATTCTTTGACTAGCGGGCTCACCTACAATGAGCAGTTCTTC. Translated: CASSQDSLTSGLTYNEQFF.

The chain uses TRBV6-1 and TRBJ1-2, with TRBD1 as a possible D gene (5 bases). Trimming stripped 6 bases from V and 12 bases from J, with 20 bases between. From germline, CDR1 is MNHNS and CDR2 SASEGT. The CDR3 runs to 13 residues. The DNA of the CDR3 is TGTGCCAGCAGGAAGGACCGGGACTCCACAAACACCTTC. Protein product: CASRKDRDSTNTF.

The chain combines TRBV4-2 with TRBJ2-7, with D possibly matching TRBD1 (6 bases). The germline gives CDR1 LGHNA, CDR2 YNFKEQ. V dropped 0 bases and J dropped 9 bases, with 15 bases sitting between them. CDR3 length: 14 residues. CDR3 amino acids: CASSQDDRYLGQYF. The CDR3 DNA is TGTGCCAGCAGCCAAGATGACAGGTACTTAGGGCAGTACTTC.

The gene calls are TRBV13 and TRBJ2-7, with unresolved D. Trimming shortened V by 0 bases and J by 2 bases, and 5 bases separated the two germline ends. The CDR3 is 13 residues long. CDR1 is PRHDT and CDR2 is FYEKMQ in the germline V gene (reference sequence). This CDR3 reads CASSLGLPYEQYF. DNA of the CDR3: TGTGCCAGCAGCTTAGGACTACCCTACGAGCAGTACTTC. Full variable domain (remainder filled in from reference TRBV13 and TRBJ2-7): AAGVIQSPRHLIKEKRETATLKCYPIPRHDTVYWYQQGPGQDPQFLISFYEKMQSDKGSIPDRFSAQQFSDYHSELNMSSLELGDSALYFCASSLGLPYEQYFGPGTRLTVT.

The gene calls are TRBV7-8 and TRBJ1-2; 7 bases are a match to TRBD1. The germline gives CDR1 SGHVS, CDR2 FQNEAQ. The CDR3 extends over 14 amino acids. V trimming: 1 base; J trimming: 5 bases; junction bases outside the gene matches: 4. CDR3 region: CASSLGRDRYGYTF. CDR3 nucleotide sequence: TGTGCCAGCAGCTTAGGCCGGGACAGATATGGCTACACCTTC.

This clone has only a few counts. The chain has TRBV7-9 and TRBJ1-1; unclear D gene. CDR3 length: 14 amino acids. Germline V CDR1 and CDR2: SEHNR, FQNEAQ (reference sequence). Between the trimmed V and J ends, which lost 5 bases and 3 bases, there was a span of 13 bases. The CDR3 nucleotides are TGTGCCAGCAGCCCCCCAATCGGGGACACTGAAGCTTTCTTT. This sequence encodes CASSPPIGDTEAFF.

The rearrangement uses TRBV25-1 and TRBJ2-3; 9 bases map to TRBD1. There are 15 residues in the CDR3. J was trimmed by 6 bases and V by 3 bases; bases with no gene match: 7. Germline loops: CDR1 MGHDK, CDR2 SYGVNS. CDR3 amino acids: CASSEGTGHRDTQYF. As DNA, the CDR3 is TGTGCCAGCAGTGAGGGGACAGGGCATCGGGATACGCAGTATTTT. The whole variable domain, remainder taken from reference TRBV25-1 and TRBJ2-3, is EADIYQTPRYLVIGTGKKITLECSQTMGHDKMYWYQQDPGMELHLIHYSYGVNSTEKGDLSSESTVSRIRTEHFPLTLESARPSHTSQYLCASSEGTGHRDTQYFGPGTRLTVL.

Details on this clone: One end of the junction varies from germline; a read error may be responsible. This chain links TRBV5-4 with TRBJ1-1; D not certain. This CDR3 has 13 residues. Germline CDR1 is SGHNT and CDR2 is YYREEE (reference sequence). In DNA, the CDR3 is TGTGCCAGCAGCTCCCCGGGGAACACTGAAGCTTCCTTT. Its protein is CASSSPGNTEASF.

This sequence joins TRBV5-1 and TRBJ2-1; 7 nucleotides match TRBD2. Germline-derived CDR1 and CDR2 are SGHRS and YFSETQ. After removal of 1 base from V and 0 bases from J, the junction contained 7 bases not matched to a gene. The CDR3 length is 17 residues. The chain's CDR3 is CASSLLVSGDSYNEQFF. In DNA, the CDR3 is TGCGCCAGCAGCTTGTTGGTCAGCGGGGACTCCTACAATGAGCAGTTCTTC.

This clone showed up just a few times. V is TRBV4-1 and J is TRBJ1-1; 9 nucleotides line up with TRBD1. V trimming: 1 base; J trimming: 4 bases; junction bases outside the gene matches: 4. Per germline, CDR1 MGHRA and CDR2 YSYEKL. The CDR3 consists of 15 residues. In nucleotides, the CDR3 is TGCGCCAGCAGCCAAGTTACAGGGGGCGGCACTGAAGCTTTCTTT. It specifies CASSQVTGGGTEAFF.

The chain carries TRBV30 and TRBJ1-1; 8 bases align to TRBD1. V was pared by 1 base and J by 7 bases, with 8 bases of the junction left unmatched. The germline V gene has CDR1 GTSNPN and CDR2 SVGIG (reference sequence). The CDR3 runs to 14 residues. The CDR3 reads CAWSGQGSFGEAFF. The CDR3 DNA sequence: TGTGCCTGGAGTGGACAGGGGTCTTTTGGTGAAGCTTTCTTT.